What follows are 15 T cell receptor beta chains derived from one specimen sequenced in a study of T-cell reconstitution after alpha-beta-depleted transplantation in children. Molecular barcoding with unique molecular identifiers was used for the TCRbeta library. One entry per CDR3 protein, called by TCRdb with MiXCR from the PCR reads. The sample lists some 450,000 distinct CDR3 sequences, 43% occurring once. The sample was PBMCs, taken before TCRalphabeta/CD19-depleted stem cell transplant. These receptor sequences come from a girl aged 2 to 9 with aplastic anemia, due to receive a stem cell transplant.

This clonotype was observed once. This could be a read error, since a much larger clone is one nucleotide away. The chain recombines TRBV20-1 with TRBJ2-3; 8 nucleotides line up with TRBD2. The germline V gene has CDR1 DFQATT and CDR2 SNEGSKA (reference sequence). The CDR3 length is 14 residues. CDR3 sequence (DNA): TGCAGTGCTCCAAGCGGGAGTTTGGCAGATACGCAGTCTTTT. Its translation is CSAPSGSLADTQSF.

Many counts were recorded for this clonotype. The CDR3 here is CASSLPQGANTEAFF. Written as DNA, the CDR3 is TGTGCCAGCAGTTTACCTCAGGGGGCGAACACTGAAGCTTTCTTT. This chain links TRBV28 with TRBJ1-1, with 8 bases aligning to TRBD1. The length of the CDR3 is 15 residues. V was pared by 2 bases and J by 1 base, with 3 bases of the junction left unmatched. In germline, CDR1 is MDHEN, CDR2 SYDVKM.

This chain connects TRBV9 to TRBJ2-1, with unresolved D. The CDR3 loop spans 15 amino acids. The V end lost 6 bases, the J end lost 2 bases, and 15 bases lay between the germline ends. Germline V gene data show CDR1 as SGDLS and CDR2 as YYNGEE. This CDR3 reads CASTKTRAAYNEQFF. The CDR3 DNA follows: TGTGCCAGCACCAAGACCCGGGCCGCCTACAATGAGCAGTTCTTC.

The rearrangement joins TRBV5-1 to TRBJ2-1; 12 bases line up with TRBD2. From germline, CDR1 is SGHRS and CDR2 YFSETQ. V lost 4 bases and J lost 8; bases outside the gene matches: 7. This CDR3 region has 15 residues. The CDR3: CASSPPGLAGHEQFF. For the CDR3, the DNA is TGCGCCAGCAGCCCACCGGGACTAGCGGGCCATGAGCAGTTCTTC.

The rearrangement uses TRBV12-3 or TRBV12-4 and TRBJ2-6; D may match TRBD1 or TRBD2 (5 bases each). Trimming left V 6 bases short and J 2 bases short, with 11 bases between. This CDR3 is built from 15 residues. CDR3 DNA: TGTGCCAGCAGACCTGGGGGAACTGGGGCCAACGTCCTGACTTTC. Protein product: CASRPGGTGANVLTF.

This clonotype was seen at least ten times. This chain links TRBV5-1 with TRBJ2-7, with D uncertain. V shed 0 bases and J shed 2 bases, with 9 bases lying between them. The CDR3 is 14 residues long. The germline gives CDR1 SGHRS, CDR2 YFSETQ. The CDR3 spells CASSLVVMPYEQYF. The CDR3 DNA reads TGCGCCAGCAGCTTGGTCGTGATGCCCTACGAGCAGTACTTC.

This rearrangement joins TRBV7-6 to TRBJ2-2; maybe TRBD2 (6 bases). Germline V gene sequence: CDR1 SGHVS, CDR2 FNYEAQ. The CDR3 consists of 15 residues. With 3 bases removed from V and 1 base from J, the gap between germline ends came to 9 bases. Here the CDR3 DNA reads TGTGCCAGCAGCTTCCTCGGGGGGAACACCGGGGAGCTGTTTTTT. Protein sequence: CASSFLGGNTGELFF.

The chain employs TRBV12-3 or TRBV12-4 and TRBJ2-3, with 7 bases fitting TRBD1. Trimming took 6 bases from V and 6 from J; bases not matched to a gene: 3. This CDR3 spans 12 amino acids. The CDR3 DNA follows: TGTGCCAGCAGCCGACAGGGCGATACGCAGTATTTT. It is translated as CASSRQGDTQYF.

This clonotype showed up just a few times. The gene calls are TRBV12-3 or TRBV12-4 and TRBJ1-1; D gene unclear. The CDR3 is made up of 13 amino acids. V lost 6 bases to trimming and J lost 5 bases, with 13 bases between them. CDR3 in DNA: TGTGCCAGCAGCGCTCGGGTTAAGACTGAAGCTTTCTTT. Protein product: CASSARVKTEAFF.

The V and J genes are TRBV6-2 or TRBV6-3 and TRBJ2-2, with 10 positions matching TRBD2. The length of the CDR3 is 15 residues. Losses at the gene ends were 8 bases for V and 0 bases for J; bases not matched to a gene: 3. Looked up from germline, CDR1 is MNHEY and CDR2 is SVGEGT. CDR3 residues: CASLLAGPNTGELFF. The CDR3 DNA sequence: TGTGCCAGCCTACTAGCGGGACCGAACACCGGGGAGCTGTTTTTT.

As concerns this clonotype: It may be a read error: a sequence one base away is much more abundant. The V gene is TRBV20-1, the J gene TRBJ2-1, with TRBD2 matching over 7 bases. In germline, CDR1 is DFQATT, CDR2 SNEGSKA (reference sequence). The CDR3 loop spans 16 amino acids. CDR3: CCARDLRGSWESEQFF. CDR3 bases: TGCTGTGCTAGAGACCTTCGCGGGAGCTGGGAAAGTGAGCAGTTCTTC.

This clonotype was counted between two and nine times. The genes are TRBV7-2 and TRBJ2-2; 7 bases match TRBD1. The germline gives CDR1 SGHTA, CDR2 FQGNSA. The CDR3 runs to 15 residues. J was trimmed by 8 bases and V by 2 bases; bases with no gene match: 8. The CDR3 sequence is CASSLKTTDRGELFF. DNA for the CDR3: TGTGCCAGCAGCTTAAAAACCACGGACAGGGGGGAGCTGTTTTTT.

The chain recombines TRBV20-1 with TRBJ2-7; TRBD1 agrees at 8 bases. Germline CDR1 is DFQATT and CDR2 is SNEGSKA (reference sequence). J gave up 0 bases and V 5 bases, and 3 bases lay outside the gene matches. The CDR3 has 13 residues. The CDR3 sequence is CSAPDRVSYEQYF. CDR3 nucleotides: TGCAGTGCTCCGGACAGGGTCTCCTACGAGCAGTACTTC.

The CDR3 is CASSFAYTDTQYF. Written as DNA, the CDR3 is TGCGCCAGCAGCTTCGCCTACACAGATACGCAGTATTTT. The chain recombines TRBV5-1 with TRBJ2-3, with no clear D. Germline V gene data show CDR1 as SGHRS and CDR2 as YFSETQ. This CDR3 has 13 residues. The V and J ends lost 2 bases and 2 bases respectively, with 6 bases between them.

The chain combines TRBV6-5 with TRBJ2-7; tentative D call: TRBD2 (5 bases). V dropped 0 bases and J dropped 4 bases, with 13 bases sitting between them. Germline V gives CDR1 MNHEY, CDR2 SVGAGI. The CDR3 runs to 15 residues. The CDR3 loop is CASSYSTGLTYEQYF. CDR3 nucleotide sequence: TGTGCCAGCAGTTACTCGACCGGACTGACGTACGAGCAGTACTTC.